The 30 T cell receptor beta chains reported below all come from one sample, sequenced in a study of regulatory T cells in long-lasting Graves disease. Combining iRepertoire HTBI primers with Arm-PCR of CDR3 regions, the authors built TCR beta libraries. TCRdb reprocessed the multiplex PCR reads via MiXCR and lists one record per CDR3 protein. The data show some 250,000 distinct CDR3 sequences, around 18% seen once. Time point reported: newly diagnosed GD, antithyroid drugs for less than 3 months. Preparation of the TCR library used RNA extracted from PBMCs. The source was peripheral blood mononuclear cells (PBMCs), collected at new diagnosis, from a patient treated with antithyroid drugs. The receptor source for this set is a female donor with Graves disease.

This clonotype showed up many times. The V call is TRBV18, the J call TRBJ2-1; 10 bases match TRBD1. The CDR3 consists of 15 residues. Losses at the gene ends were 3 bases for V and 6 bases for J; bases not matched to a gene: 5. Germline-derived CDR1 and CDR2 are KGHSH and LQKENI. In nucleotides, the CDR3 is TGTGCCAGCTCACCCCGGGACAGGGGACTCAATGAGCAGTTCTTC. Its translation: CASSPRDRGLNEQFF.

This clonotype was seen ten or more times. The chain uses TRBV19 and TRBJ2-3, with 10 bases matching TRBD2. The CDR3 runs to 17 residues. Germline assignment: CDR1 LNHDA and CDR2 SQIVND (reference sequence). Germline trimming cut 5 bases from V and 3 bases from J; bases unmatched to any gene: 11. The CDR3 loop reads CASSSTYSGRRTDTQYF. In nucleotides, the CDR3 is TGTGCCAGTAGTTCGACTTATAGCGGGAGGAGAACAGATACGCAGTATTTT.

This clonotype was seen at least ten times. The chain links TRBV11-1 to TRBJ1-5; D possibly corresponds to TRBD1 (6 bases). Trimming shortened V by 5 bases and J by 4 bases, and 21 bases separated the two germline ends. The CDR3 sequence is 17 residues long. The germline gives CDR1 SGHAT, CDR2 FQDESV (reference sequence). The DNA for the CDR3 is TGTGCCAGCAGCCCCCAAGAGACGGACAGCCCTAATCAGCCCCAGCATTTT. Its protein product is CASSPQETDSPNQPQHF.

The chain has TRBV6-1 and TRBJ2-1, with TRBD1 as a possible D gene (6 bases). The germline V gene has CDR1 MNHNS and CDR2 SASEGT. The CDR3 is made up of 17 amino acids. V dropped 3 bases and J dropped 2 bases, with 17 bases sitting between them. The CDR3, as DNA: TGTGCCAGCAGTGAGAGAGACAGGCCAAGGCCCTACAATGAGCAGTTCTTC. This codes for CASSERDRPRPYNEQFF.

This clonotype was recorded many times. The chain recombines TRBV12-5 with TRBJ1-1; 7 bases line up with TRBD1. The CDR3 totals 17 residues. Germline loops: CDR1 LGHNT, CDR2 FRNRAP. V lost 1 base to trimming and J lost 0 bases; unmatched junction nucleotides: 8. The CDR3 is CASGLEDRVFMNTEAFF. The CDR3 region has the DNA TGTGCTAGTGGTTTGGAAGACAGGGTATTTATGAACACTGAAGCTTTCTTT.

This clonotype is a singleton in its sample. This chain connects TRBV12-3 or TRBV12-4 to TRBJ2-5, with D perhaps TRBD1 (6 bases). The CDR3 length is 15 residues. Trimming stripped 5 bases from V and 6 bases from J, with 19 bases between. The CDR3 DNA sequence: TGTGCCAGCAGTCCGTTGAGGGACACCCTACAGACCCAGTACTTC. It specifies CASSPLRDTLQTQYF.

This clonotype occurred many times. V is TRBV24-1 and J is TRBJ1-5; TRBD1 matches 7 bases. The CDR3 sequence is 13 residues long. CDR1 and CDR2 from the germline V gene are KGHDR and SFDVKD. The trim removed 3 bases at V and 16 bases at J, leaving 11 bases unmatched. CDR3 sequence reads: CATSDTSGTVAHF. Here the CDR3 DNA reads TGTGCCACCAGTGATACGTCCGGGACAGTTGCACATTTT.

Ten or more counts support this clonotype. The chain's CDR3 is CASSMGGRAFF. CDR3 coding DNA: TGTGCCAGTAGCATGGGGGGCCGGGCTTTCTTT. The V gene is TRBV19, the J gene TRBJ1-1; a possible D gene is TRBD1 (6 bases). The ends were cut back, 6 bases at V and 11 bases at J, with 13 bases in the middle. This CDR3 is 11 amino acids long. CDR1 and CDR2 from the germline V gene are LNHDA and SQIVND (reference sequence).

In this sample, this clonotype turned up many times. The CDR3 region is CSAGTPGPSGETQYF. CDR3 nucleotides: TGCAGTGCTGGCACGCCGGGACCCTCCGGAGAGACCCAGTACTTC. The V gene is TRBV20-1, the J gene TRBJ2-5, with D perhaps matching TRBD1 or TRBD2 (5 bases each). The CDR3 is made up of 15 amino acids. V lost 5 bases and J 4 bases, leaving 20 bases between the germline ends. Germline assignment: CDR1 DFQATT and CDR2 SNEGSKA (reference sequence).

The table lists this clonotype with many counts. This sequence joins TRBV12-3 or TRBV12-4 and TRBJ2-3; no firm D call. V lost 7 bases, J lost 5 bases, and 10 bases lay in between. CDR3 size: 12 residues. CDR3 DNA sequence: TGTGCCAGCACCCACTCCCGAGATACGCAGTATTTT. This sequence encodes CASTHSRDTQYF.

The chain uses TRBV2 and TRBJ2-1; a possible D gene is TRBD1 (6 bases). The J call could be wrong; TRBJ2-3 is a better fit for the DNA end. Germline V gene data show CDR1 as SNHLY and CDR2 as FYNNEI. CDR3 size: 14 residues. The CDR3, as DNA: TGTGCCAGCAGTGAAATGGACAGAGCAGATACGCAGTATTTT. This sequence encodes CASSEMDRADTQYF.

The V gene is TRBV6-2 or TRBV6-3, the J gene TRBJ2-1; tentative D call: TRBD1 (6 bases). Per germline, CDR1 MNHEY and CDR2 SVGEGT. This CDR3 is 14 amino acids long. V lost 7 bases and J lost 4, with 14 bases in between. CDR3 DNA: TGTGCCAGCAACCCGGGCGGACAGTACAATGAGCAGTTCTTC. Protein sequence: CASNPGGQYNEQFF.

V and J are TRBV20-1 and TRBJ1-1, with 7 nucleotides matching TRBD1. This CDR3 has 12 residues. V lost 7 bases, J lost 2 bases, and 4 bases stayed unmatched. Germline CDR1 reads DFQATT; CDR2 reads SNEGSKA (reference sequence). The CDR3 loop is CSGRGPNTEAFF. The CDR3 nucleotides are TGCAGTGGGAGGGGGCCTAACACTGAAGCTTTCTTT.

The chain uses TRBV6-2 or TRBV6-3 and TRBJ1-2; D gene unclear. CDR3 size: 12 residues. Trimming stripped 5 bases from V and 13 bases from J, with 17 bases between. The germline gives CDR1 MNHEY, CDR2 SVGEGT. The CDR3 loop is CASSEKFAGRTF. The DNA for the CDR3 is TGTGCCAGCAGTGAAAAGTTTGCAGGTCGCACCTTC.

At least ten counts were recorded for this clonotype. The rearrangement links TRBV12-3 or TRBV12-4 to TRBJ2-7; the D call may be TRBD1 or TRBD2 (5 bases each). The CDR3 runs 14 residues. V was cut by 3 bases and J by 6 bases, with 15 bases left in between. This CDR3 reads CASSLDIRGTEQYF. CDR3 sequence (DNA): TGTGCCAGCAGTTTGGACATAAGAGGGACCGAGCAGTACTTC.

Many counts were recorded for this clonotype. This chain links TRBV6-1 with TRBJ2-5; the D gene is possibly TRBD2 (5 bases). The V gene's germline CDR1 is MNHNS and CDR2 SASEGT. This CDR3 has 13 residues. The V end was cut by 6 bases, the J end by 2 bases, with 10 bases between. CDR3 nucleotides: TGTGCCAGCAGGGCACCGGGACAAGAGACCCAGTACTTC. Translating gives CASRAPGQETQYF.

This clonotype was counted ten times or more. This chain joins TRBV12-3 or TRBV12-4 and TRBJ2-2; the D gene could be TRBD1 or TRBD2 (5 bases each). V was trimmed by 7 bases and J by 4 bases, leaving 19 bases between them. The CDR3 covers 16 residues. CDR3 sequence (DNA): TGTGCCAGCATTCCCACGGGACGCCGGGCCACCGGGGAGCTGTTTTTT. It yields the protein CASIPTGRRATGELFF.

The gene calls are TRBV11-2 and TRBJ1-1, with unresolved D. Germline V gene sequence: CDR1 SGHAT, CDR2 FQNNGV. The CDR3 runs to 16 residues. V lost 0 bases and J lost 1, with 12 bases in between. The CDR3 bases are TGTGCCAGCAGCTTAGATCGGTGGGCAGGGAACACTGAAGCTTTCTTT. Residues: CASSLDRWAGNTEAFF.

This clonotype was seen at least ten times. The V gene is TRBV9, the J gene TRBJ2-1; 7 positions agree with TRBD1. CDR3 size: 15 residues. Germline V lookup: CDR1 SGDLS, CDR2 YYNGEE. Trimming cost V 0 bases and J 1 base; bases outside gene matches: 1. The CDR3 loop is CASSVGRGSYNEQFF. In DNA, the CDR3 is TGTGCCAGCAGCGTAGGCAGGGGGTCCTACAATGAGCAGTTCTTC. The whole variable domain, remainder taken from reference TRBV9 and TRBJ2-1, is DSGVTQTPKHLITATGQRVTLRCSPRSGDLSVYWYQQSLDQGLQFLIQYYNGEERAKGNILERFSAQQFPDLHSELNLSSLELGDSALYFCASSVGRGSYNEQFFGPGTRLTVL.

This clonotype was seen ten or more times. This chain uses TRBV18 with TRBJ1-2; 8 bases fit TRBD1. CDR1 is KGHSH and CDR2 is LQKENI in the germline V gene. Trimming removed 4 bases from V and 0 bases from J; junction bases left unmatched: 4. The CDR3 runs 15 residues. CDR3 DNA: TGTGCCAGCTCACTAAGGGACAGGACTAACTATGGCTACACCTTC. It translates to CASSLRDRTNYGYTF.

There are many counts of this clonotype. The chain employs TRBV15 and TRBJ1-3; a weak D match, TRBD1 (5 bases). CDR3 length equals 15 residues. CDR1 LNHNV and CDR2 YYDKDF come from the germline V gene (reference sequence). Trimming cost V 0 bases and J 0 bases, with 6 bases left between them. The CDR3 DNA follows: TGTGCCACCAGCAGAGACAGGGCCTCTGGAAACACCATATATTTT. Encoded protein: CATSRDRASGNTIYF.

Ten or more counts support this clonotype. This rearrangement joins TRBV25-1 to TRBJ1-1; D not resolved. This CDR3 comprises 15 residues. With 5 bases removed from V and 3 bases from J, the gap between germline ends came to 16 bases. Germline V gives CDR1 MGHDK, CDR2 SYGVNS. The CDR3 DNA follows: TGTGCCAGCAGTCCCGACCCTCGAGGCGACACTGAAGCTTTCTTT. Amino acids: CASSPDPRGDTEAFF.

This clonotype was observed at least ten times. V gene TRBV28 combines with J gene TRBJ1-3, with D uncertain. Germline assignment: CDR1 MDHEN and CDR2 SYDVKM. The CDR3 runs to 12 residues. V was shortened by 4 bases and J by 4 bases, with 5 bases between the two germline ends. CDR3 residues: CASSSPGNTIYF. CDR3 in DNA: TGTGCCAGCAGTTCGCCGGGAAACACCATATATTTT.

This clonotype was seen at least ten times. DNA for the CDR3: TGCAGCGTTGAGAGACCGGGACACCCCTACGAGCAGTACTTC. Its translation is CSVERPGHPYEQYF. The rearrangement joins TRBV29-1 to TRBJ2-7, with D maybe TRBD1 (6 bases). From germline, CDR1 is SQVTM and CDR2 ANQGSEA. V was cut by 3 bases and J by 2 bases, with 14 bases left in between. This CDR3 is 14 amino acids long.

This chain joins TRBV29-1 and TRBJ1-2, with D perhaps TRBD1 (5 bases). V was pared by 4 bases and J by 4 bases, with 16 bases between. The CDR3 spans 14 residues. CDR1 and CDR2 (germline): SQVTM, ANQGSEA. The CDR3 sequence: CSVGSGREGYGYTF. The CDR3 region has the DNA TGCAGCGTTGGATCCGGCAGGGAGGGCTATGGCTACACCTTC.

In this sample, this clonotype turned up many times. The chain employs TRBV6-2 or TRBV6-3 and TRBJ2-1; D is ambiguous. This CDR3 has 13 residues. V lost 5 bases and J 7 bases, leaving 12 bases between the germline ends. CDR1 is MNHEY and CDR2 is SVGEGT in the germline V gene. This CDR3 is CASSPLGGNEQFF. The CDR3 bases are TGTGCCAGCAGTCCTCTTGGTGGGAATGAGCAGTTCTTC.

This clonotype came up many times. The V gene is TRBV27, the J gene TRBJ2-7; 7 nucleotides match TRBD1. The junction had 7 bases not matched to a gene; V was cut back by 5 bases and J by 0 bases. The CDR3 is 15 residues long. Germline lookup yields CDR1 MNHEY and CDR2 SMNVEV (reference sequence). CDR3 in amino acids: CASSLGQDRSYEQYF. In nucleotides, the CDR3 is TGTGCCAGCAGTCTCGGACAGGACCGCTCCTACGAGCAGTACTTC.

This clonotype came up many times. CDR3 DNA sequence: TGCGCCAGCAGCAGGGTTCCGCAGGGGGAGACCCAGTACTTC. Protein product: CASSRVPQGETQYF. The chain uses TRBV5-1 and TRBJ2-3; possible D gene TRBD1, 6 bases. The J call is doubtful: the DNA matches TRBJ2-5 better. The V gene's germline CDR1 is SGHRS and CDR2 YFSETQ. The CDR3 extends over 14 amino acids.

The chain links TRBV2 to TRBJ1-4, with 9 bases identical to TRBD1. The CDR3 length is 15 residues. Germline V gene data show CDR1 as SNHLY and CDR2 as FYNNEI. V was clipped by 5 bases and J by 6 bases; unmatched bases: 7. The CDR3 DNA follows: TGTGCCAGCAGTTTTACCGGGACAGGGTATGAAAAACTGTTTTTT. Protein: CASSFTGTGYEKLFF.

This clonotype was recorded at least ten times. In DNA, the CDR3 is TGTGCCAGTAGTAAAATCGGGAATCGAGAGACCCAGTACTTC. It is translated as CASSKIGNRETQYF. The chain has TRBV19 and TRBJ2-5, with a weak D call TRBD2 (5 bases). Germline V gives CDR1 LNHDA, CDR2 SQIVND (reference sequence). The germline V and J ends were trimmed by 4 bases and 4 bases, with 13 bases remaining between them. This CDR3 spans 14 amino acids.